These 27 T cell receptor beta chains were sequenced from one sample in a study of cytomegalovirus exposure and HLA in healthy donors. The PCR ran on 60 Vbeta and 13 Jbeta primers. The table came from immunoSEQ multiplex PCR; TCRdb's copy has only in-frame clones and leaves some out. The repertoire holds around 200,000 clones, 80% seen once, with around 0.69% in the top ten. Sequencing was performed on PBMCs. These receptors were collected from a boy aged 5-17 years in good health and CMV-seronegative.

V gene TRBV11-2 combines with J gene TRBJ2-7, with D unclear. In germline, CDR1 is SGHAT, CDR2 FQNNGV. The CDR3 is 14 residues long. V lost 1 base to trimming and J lost 3 bases, with 10 bases between them. CDR3 nucleotide sequence: TGTGCCAGCAGCTTAGTTCCCCAGATCTACGAGCAGTACTTC. Encoded protein: CASSLVPQIYEQYF.

The CDR3 sequence: CASSYSPEHYGYTF. The CDR3 nucleotides read TGTGCCAGCAGTTACTCGCCCGAGCACTATGGCTACACCTTC. The genes are TRBV6-6 and TRBJ1-2, with no clear D. V lost 0 bases and J lost 3, with 8 bases in between. CDR1 and CDR2 (germline): MNHNY, SVGAGI (reference sequence). CDR3 length: 14 amino acids.

The rearrangement links TRBV12-5 to TRBJ2-5; D is possibly TRBD1 (5 bases). The V gene lost 0 bases and the J gene lost 0 bases, with 11 bases spanning the gap. CDR1 and CDR2 from the germline V gene are LGHNT and FRNRAP. There are 16 residues in the CDR3. The CDR3 coding sequence is TGTGCTAGTGGTTTGGTATCGAACAGGTACCAAGAGACCCAGTACTTC. Translation: CASGLVSNRYQETQYF.

This chain links TRBV6-4 with TRBJ2-1, with a possible D match to TRBD1 (5 bases). This CDR3 comprises 15 residues. The germline gives CDR1 MRHNA, CDR2 SNTAGT. Trimming stripped 3 bases from V and 0 bases from J, with 9 bases between. The CDR3 DNA follows: TGTGCCAGCAGTGAACGACAGAGCTCCTACAATGAGCAGTTCTTC. It is translated as CASSERQSSYNEQFF.

The chain combines TRBV5-1 with TRBJ2-3, with 8 bases lining up with TRBD2. The CDR3 is 14 residues long. J lost 4 bases, V lost 7 bases, and 8 bases had no gene match. Germline assignment: CDR1 SGHRS and CDR2 YFSETQ. CDR3 sequence: CASALTGGPDTQYF. CDR3 DNA sequence: TGCGCCAGCGCGTTAACGGGGGGGCCAGATACGCAGTATTTT.

J is TRBJ2-7 and V is TRBV5-1; 16 bases are a match to TRBD2. Germline lookup yields CDR1 SGHRS and CDR2 YFSETQ. The trim removed 4 bases at V and 5 bases at J, leaving 9 bases unmatched. The CDR3 consists of 17 residues. Here the CDR3 reads CASSAGLAGGLLHEQYF. The DNA of the CDR3 is TGCGCCAGCAGCGCGGGACTAGCGGGGGGGCTGCTCCACGAGCAGTACTTC.

This clone showed up just a few times. The CDR3 region is CASSEGMGGGAQETQYF. In nucleotides, the CDR3 is TGTGCCAGCAGTGAAGGGATGGGCGGGGGGGCCCAAGAGACCCAGTACTTC. The rearrangement links TRBV6-1 to TRBJ2-5, with 9 bases identical to TRBD2. This CDR3 spans 17 amino acids. Germline trimming cut 1 base from V and 1 base from J; bases unmatched to any gene: 7. The V gene's germline CDR1 is MNHNS and CDR2 SASEGT.

The chain is built from TRBV9 and TRBJ2-1; TRBD2 aligns across 9 bases. V shed 0 bases, J shed 10 bases, and the junction held 8 bases outside the gene matches. The germline gives CDR1 SGDLS, CDR2 YYNGEE. The CDR3 runs to 15 residues. The CDR3 nucleotides are TGTGCCAGCAGCGTAGGGGGTAGCGGGAGTTCAGAGCAGTTCTTC. The encoded protein is CASSVGGSGSSEQFF.

This rearrangement joins TRBV5-1 to TRBJ1-2; D gene unclear. The germline CDR1 and CDR2 sequences are SGHRS and YFSETQ. V was clipped by 4 bases and J by 6 bases, with 16 bases between them. CDR3 length: 14 amino acids. The CDR3 region has the DNA TGCGCCAGCAGCGCGTCCTCACTTCGGGATGGCTACACCTTC. Protein product: CASSASSLRDGYTF. The variable domain in full, completed from reference TRBV5-1 and TRBJ1-2, reads KAGVTQTPRYLIKTRGQQVTLSCSPISGHRSVSWYQQTPGQGLQFLFEYFSETQRNKGNFPGRFSGRQFSNSRSEMNVSTLELGDSALYLCASSASSLRDGYTFGSGTRLTVV.

The V gene is TRBV6-5, the J gene TRBJ2-1; 8 bases fit TRBD2. J was trimmed by 5 bases and V by 4 bases; bases with no gene match: 10. This CDR3 is 16 amino acids long. Germline values: CDR1 MNHEY, CDR2 SVGAGI. This CDR3 reads CASSSRKREIDNEQFF. In DNA form, the CDR3 reads TGTGCCAGCAGTTCTAGAAAGCGGGAGATCGACAATGAGCAGTTCTTC.

This chain links TRBV11-2 with TRBJ2-5; no definite D call. CDR1 and CDR2 (germline): SGHAT, FQNNGV. Trimming left V 1 base short and J 3 bases short, with 6 bases between. There are 13 residues in the CDR3. The CDR3 loop is CASSLVEKETQYF. The CDR3 nucleotides are TGTGCCAGCAGCTTAGTAGAGAAAGAGACCCAGTACTTC.

This clone was seen just once. The rearrangement links TRBV30 to TRBJ1-2, with D perhaps TRBD1 (5 bases). The ends were cut back, 8 bases at V and 5 bases at J, with 12 bases in the middle. Germline V gene lookup returns CDR1 GTSNPN and CDR2 SVGIG (reference sequence). This CDR3 region has 11 residues. The CDR3 spells CARGGDYGYTF. The DNA for the CDR3 is TGTGCCCGGGGCGGGGATTATGGCTACACCTTC.

This chain connects TRBV6-5 to TRBJ2-5; 8 positions agree with TRBD2. CDR1 and CDR2 from the germline V gene are MNHEY and SVGAGI. There are 15 residues in the CDR3. The ends lost 6 bases at V and 4 bases at J; junction bases unmatched: 10. The CDR3 is CASSYRGGRRETQYF. The CDR3 DNA reads as TGTGCCAGCAGCTACCGTGGCGGGAGGAGAGAGACCCAGTACTTC.

The chain links TRBV9 to TRBJ2-1; D unresolved. Germline V gene sequence: CDR1 SGDLS, CDR2 YYNGEE. The CDR3 contains 14 residues. Trimming pared 4 bases from V and 8 bases from J, leaving 16 bases between. CDR3 DNA: TGTGCCAGCAGCCCCGAGCCAGCTAGTGATGAGCAGTTCTTC. Its protein is CASSPEPASDEQFF.

The V call is TRBV12-5, the J call TRBJ2-6, with 9 bases matching TRBD1. The CDR3 length is 16 residues. CDR1 is LGHNT, CDR2 FRNRAP, per germline. Trimming removed 9 bases from V and 0 bases from J; junction bases left unmatched: 6. In DNA form, the CDR3 reads TGTGCTAGCGGGACAGGGTCGATCTCTGGGGCCAACGTCCTGACTTTC. Translating it yields CASGTGSISGANVLTF.

The chain uses TRBV11-3 and TRBJ2-5; weak D call: TRBD2 (5 bases). CDR3 length: 15 amino acids. Per the germline V gene, CDR1 is SGHNT and CDR2 is YENEEA. V gave up 0 bases and J gave up 0 bases, with 8 bases separating them. CDR3 in DNA: TGTGCCAGCAGCTTAGAAGGACTGTACCAAGAGACCCAGTACTTC. It specifies CASSLEGLYQETQYF.

This clone was observed once. The chain carries TRBV19 and TRBJ2-7, with 8 bases fitting TRBD1. The CDR3 sequence is 16 residues long. Germline CDR1 reads LNHDA; CDR2 reads SQIVND (reference sequence). V was pared by 5 bases and J by 1 base, with 10 bases of the junction left unmatched. The DNA of the CDR3 is TGTGCCAGTAGTCCGCGACAGGGGCCGGTATCCTACGAGCAGTACTTC. This translates into CASSPRQGPVSYEQYF. The full variable domain, completed using reference TRBV19 and TRBJ2-7, is DGGITQSPKYLFRKEGQNVTLSCEQNLNHDAMYWYRQDPGQGLRLIYYSQIVNDFQKGDIAEGYSVSREKKESFPLTVTSAQKNPTAFYLCASSPRQGPVSYEQYFGPGTRLTVT.

The chain employs TRBV27 and TRBJ2-7, with 9 bases fitting TRBD1. J gave up 2 bases and V 6 bases, and 5 bases lay outside the gene matches. Per germline, CDR1 MNHEY and CDR2 SMNVEV (reference sequence). The CDR3 covers 14 residues. The CDR3: CASRRGQGTYEQYF. CDR3 nucleotides: TGTGCCAGCAGGCGGGGACAGGGAACCTACGAGCAGTACTTC.

The genes are TRBV29-1 and TRBJ1-6; 9 bases agree with TRBD1. This CDR3 region has 14 residues. J was trimmed by 7 bases and V by 6 bases; bases with no gene match: 7. The V gene's germline CDR1 is SQVTM and CDR2 ANQGSEA. CDR3 region: CSVGGQGKNSPLHF. The CDR3 coding sequence is TGCAGCGTCGGAGGACAGGGGAAAAATTCACCCCTCCACTTT.

V is TRBV7-9 and J is TRBJ1-5, with TRBD1 matching over 8 bases. The CDR3 loop spans 14 amino acids. CDR1 and CDR2 from the germline V gene are SEHNR and FQNEAQ (reference sequence). V lost 5 bases to trimming and J lost 7 bases; unmatched junction nucleotides: 7. CDR3 nucleotide sequence: TGTGCCAGCAGCGACGACAGGGGAGGGCAGCCCCAGCATTTT. It specifies CASSDDRGGQPQHF.

CDR3 nucleotides: TGTGCCAGTAGTATCGGGGGGCAGGGTAACTACGAGCAGTACTTC. It is translated as CASSIGGQGNYEQYF. The rearrangement uses TRBV19 and TRBJ2-7; D may be TRBD2 (7 bases). Germline-derived CDR1 and CDR2 are LNHDA and SQIVND (reference sequence). V lost 3 bases and J lost 3, with 15 bases in between. This CDR3 comprises 15 residues.

The chain uses TRBV27 and TRBJ1-5, with a weak D call TRBD1 (6 bases). The CDR3 contains 15 residues. The germline gives CDR1 MNHEY, CDR2 SMNVEV (reference sequence). With 3 bases removed from V and 7 bases from J, the gap between germline ends came to 16 bases. The CDR3 loop is CASSFRATGEQPQHF. The CDR3 DNA follows: TGTGCCAGCAGTTTCCGAGCGACAGGAGAACAGCCCCAGCATTTT.

V gene TRBV27 combines with J gene TRBJ1-1; D might be TRBD1 (5 bases). Trimming removed 6 bases from V and 4 bases from J, with 24 bases in between. This CDR3 is built from 17 residues. Germline V gene sequence: CDR1 MNHEY, CDR2 SMNVEV (reference sequence). CDR3: CASRGGGPGGFSTEAFF. DNA of the CDR3: TGTGCCAGCAGGGGGGGAGGACCCGGTGGGTTTAGCACTGAAGCTTTCTTT.

The chain recombines TRBV19 with TRBJ1-5, with D perhaps TRBD1 (6 bases). The V gene's germline CDR1 is LNHDA and CDR2 SQIVND (reference sequence). The CDR3 runs to 15 residues. V lost 4 bases, J lost 0 bases, and 10 bases lay in between. The CDR3 DNA sequence: TGTGCCAGTAGTACAGGGGCGAATAGCAATCAGCCCCAGCATTTT. It specifies CASSTGANSNQPQHF.

The chain joins TRBV27 to TRBJ2-5; 8 bases match TRBD1. J gave up 5 bases and V 5 bases, and 19 bases lay outside the gene matches. Per the germline V gene, CDR1 is MNHEY and CDR2 is SMNVEV (reference sequence). The CDR3 totals 18 residues. CDR3 in amino acids: CASSLRVPGQARRETQYF. CDR3 bases: TGTGCCAGCAGTCTTCGTGTCCCGGGACAGGCCCGACGGGAGACCCAGTACTTC.

CDR3 bases: TGTGCCAGCAGCAAAGAAAGAGGGAACGCCTACGAGCAGTACTTC. Its protein product is CASSKERGNAYEQYF. This chain connects TRBV7-2 to TRBJ2-7; TRBD2 might be the D (5 bases). Germline V gives CDR1 SGHTA, CDR2 FQGNSA. The V and J ends lost 5 bases and 2 bases respectively, with 16 bases between them. The CDR3 consists of 15 residues.

CDR3 sequence reads: CASSLAGVDYGYTF. DNA for the CDR3: TGTGCCAGCAGCTTAGCGGGAGTCGACTATGGCTACACCTTC. The J gene is TRBJ1-2, the V gene TRBV7-2; D uncertain. CDR1 is SGHTA and CDR2 is FQGNSA in the germline V gene. V lost 0 bases and J 3 bases, leaving 8 bases between the germline ends. The CDR3 consists of 14 residues.